This T cell receptor beta chain was recovered during a study of cytomegalovirus exposure and HLA in healthy donors. The PCR ran on 60 Vbeta and 13 Jbeta primers. TCRdb's copy holds only in-frame clones and misses some; the assay was immunoSEQ multiplex PCR. The repertoire holds about 120,000 clones, with about four fifths as singletons. The V gene's germline CDR1 is KGHSH and CDR2 LQKENI. The ends were cut back, 1 base at V and 4 bases at J, with 12 bases in the middle. There are 15 residues in the CDR3. The clonotype originates from a woman in her twenties or thirties in good health and CMV-seronegative. Sequenced input: PBMCs. V and J are TRBV18 and TRBJ2-3; D remains ambiguous. CDR3 region: CASSPLGRIPDTQYF. The CDR3, as DNA: TGTGCCAGCTCACCACTAGGCAGGATCCCAGATACGCAGTATTTT.